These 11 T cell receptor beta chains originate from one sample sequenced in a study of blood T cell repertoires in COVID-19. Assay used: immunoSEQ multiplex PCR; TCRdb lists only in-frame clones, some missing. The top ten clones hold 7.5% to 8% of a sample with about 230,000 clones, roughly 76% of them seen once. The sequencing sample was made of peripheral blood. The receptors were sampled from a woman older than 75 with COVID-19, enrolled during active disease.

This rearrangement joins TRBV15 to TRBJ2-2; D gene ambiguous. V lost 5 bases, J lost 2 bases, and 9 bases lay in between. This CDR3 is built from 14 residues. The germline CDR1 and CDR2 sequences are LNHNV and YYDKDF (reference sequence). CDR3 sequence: CATSPRTNTGELFF. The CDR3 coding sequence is TGTGCCACCAGCCCGCGAACCAACACCGGGGAGCTGTTTTTT.

The CDR3 region has the DNA TGTGCCAGCACCTGGGGGGGGTCCCTGAACACTGAAGCTTTCTTT. This gives the protein CASTWGGSLNTEAFF. The V gene is TRBV21-1, the J gene TRBJ1-1. TRBV21-1 is reported as a pseudogene. The CDR3 is 15 residues long.

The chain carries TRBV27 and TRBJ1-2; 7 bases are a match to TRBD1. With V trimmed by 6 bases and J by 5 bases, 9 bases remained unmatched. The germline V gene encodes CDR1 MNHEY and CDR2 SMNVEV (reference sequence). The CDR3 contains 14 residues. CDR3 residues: CASRPGTALYGYTF. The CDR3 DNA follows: TGTGCCAGCAGGCCCGGGACAGCGCTATATGGCTACACCTTC.

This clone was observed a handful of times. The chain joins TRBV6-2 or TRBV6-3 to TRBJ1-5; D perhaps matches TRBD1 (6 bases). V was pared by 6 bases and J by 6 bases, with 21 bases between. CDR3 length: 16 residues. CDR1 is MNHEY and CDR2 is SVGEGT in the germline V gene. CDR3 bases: TGTGCCAGCAGCCGACAGACAGTAGCACAGGGTCAGCCCCAGCATTTT. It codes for CASSRQTVAQGQPQHF.

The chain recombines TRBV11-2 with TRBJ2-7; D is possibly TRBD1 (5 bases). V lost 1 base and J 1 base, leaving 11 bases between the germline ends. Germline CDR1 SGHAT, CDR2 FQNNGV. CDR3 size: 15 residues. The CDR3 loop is CASSLVGVLSYEQYF. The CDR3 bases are TGTGCCAGCAGCTTAGTAGGGGTACTTTCCTACGAGCAGTACTTC.

CDR3 nucleotide sequence: TGCGCCAGCAGCCAACAAACGGGACAGGGGGCCTACACCGGGGAGCTGTTTTTT. Translation gives CASSQQTGQGAYTGELFF. V is TRBV4-1 and J is TRBJ2-2; the match to TRBD1 covers 12 bases. The germline V gene encodes CDR1 MGHRA and CDR2 YSYEKL. J was trimmed by 3 bases and V by 2 bases; bases with no gene match: 7. This CDR3 is 18 amino acids long.

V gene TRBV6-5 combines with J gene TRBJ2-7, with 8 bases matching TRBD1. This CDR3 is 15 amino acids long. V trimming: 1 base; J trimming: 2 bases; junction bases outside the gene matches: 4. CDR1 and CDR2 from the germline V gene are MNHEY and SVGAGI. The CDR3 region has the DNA TGTGCCAGCAGTTACTTCGGACAGGGAACCTACGAGCAGTACTTC. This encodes CASSYFGQGTYEQYF.

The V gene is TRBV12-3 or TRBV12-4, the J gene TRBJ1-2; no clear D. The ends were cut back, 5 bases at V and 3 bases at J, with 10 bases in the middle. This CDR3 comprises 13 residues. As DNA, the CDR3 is TGTGCCAGCAGTCCGTCCGGGTACTATGGCTACACCTTC. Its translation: CASSPSGYYGYTF.

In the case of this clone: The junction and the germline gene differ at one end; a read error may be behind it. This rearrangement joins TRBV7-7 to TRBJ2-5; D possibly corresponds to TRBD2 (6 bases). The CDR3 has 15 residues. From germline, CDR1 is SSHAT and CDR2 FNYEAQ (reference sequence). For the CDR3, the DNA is TGTGCTAGCAGCGAGGGCTCTAGCGCACAAGAGACCCAGTACTTC. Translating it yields CASSEGSSAQETQYF. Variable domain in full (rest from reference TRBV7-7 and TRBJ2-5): GAGVSQSPRYKVTKRGQDVTLRCDPISSHATLYWYQQALGQGPEFLTYFNYEAQPDKSGLPSDRFSAERPEGSISTLTIQRTEQRDSAMYRCASSEGSSAQETQYFGPGTRLLVL.

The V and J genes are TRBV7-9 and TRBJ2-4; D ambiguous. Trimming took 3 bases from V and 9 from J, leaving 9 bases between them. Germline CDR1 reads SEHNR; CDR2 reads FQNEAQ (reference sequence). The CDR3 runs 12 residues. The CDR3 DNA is TGTGCCAGCAGCTTTGACCGGGTCATTCAGTACTTC. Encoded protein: CASSFDRVIQYF.

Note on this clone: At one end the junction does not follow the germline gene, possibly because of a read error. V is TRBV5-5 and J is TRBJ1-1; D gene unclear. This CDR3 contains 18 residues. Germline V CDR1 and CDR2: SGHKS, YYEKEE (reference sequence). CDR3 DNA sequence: TGTGCCAGCGGCTTTAGTGTTCCCTTCCAACCAATGAACACTGAAGCTTTCTTT. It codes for CASGFSVPFQPMNTEAFF. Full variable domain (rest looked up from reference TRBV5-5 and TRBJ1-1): DAGVTQSPTHLIKTRGQQVTLRCSPISGHKSVSWYQQVLGQGPQFIFQYYEKEERGRGNFPDRFSARQFPNYSSELNVNALLLGDSALYLCASGFSVPFQPMNTEAFFGQGTRLTVV.